A selection of T cell receptor beta chains follows, all from one sample in a study of regulatory T cells in long-lasting Graves disease. TCRdb fed the multiplex PCR reads into MiXCR, producing one record per CDR3 protein. The data contain almost 450,000 distinct CDR3 sequences, around 17% of them seen just once; the ten biggest clones take up over 8.5%. These same data were also listed under a study on T cells in Graves' hyperthyroidism and ophthalmopathy.

Sample: peripheral blood mononuclear cells (PBMCs), taken at new diagnosis, from a patient treated with antithyroid drugs. The source of these receptors is a woman aged 25 to 39 with Graves disease. Both conserved end residues are part of each CDR3. The D gene is left open where the match is weak. The listing skips clone size in some rows; elsewhere it reads once, few, many or a size class.

.,.,TRBV15,TRBJ1-6,TGTGCCACCAGCAGAGAGGGGGCCGGGGGTTCACCCCTCCACTTT,CATSREGAGGSPLHF
many,.,TRBV6-1,TRBJ2-7,TGTGCCAGCAGTGAGCCTACATACGAGCAGTACTTC,CASSEPTYEQYF
.,TRBD2,TRBV28,TRBJ2-1,TGTGCCAGCAGTTTATTTGTGACTAGCGGCAATGAGCAGTTCTTC,CASSLFVTSGNEQFF
.,TRBD2,TRBV11-2,TRBJ2-3,TGTGCCAGCAGCCACGAGAGCGGGAGGATGGGCACAGATACGCAGTATTTT,CASSHESGRMGTDTQYF
many,.,TRBV12-3/TRBV12-4,TRBJ2-5,TGTGCCAGCAGTTTGTCCGCGGGATTTTTAAGGGAAGAGACCCAGTACTTC,CASSLSAGFLREETQYF
many,TRBD1,TRBV28,TRBJ1-1,TGTGCCAGCTGTAGGACAGGGGTCGACACTGAAGCTTTCTTT,CASCRTGVDTEAFF
many,.,TRBV18,TRBJ2-7,TGTGCCAGCTCACCTTTGCCGGGAAGTGTATCATACTACGAGCAGTACTTC,CASSPLPGSVSYYEQYF
many,.,TRBV29-1,TRBJ2-7,TGCAGCGTTGGAAAGGAAGGGACATACGAGCAGTACTTC,CSVGKEGTYEQYF
.,TRBD1,TRBV20-1,TRBJ1-5,TGCAGTGCTACCCGGGACAGGGGTTTTCAGCCCCAGCATTTT,CSATRDRGFQPQHF
many,.,TRBV5-1,TRBJ2-7,TGCGCCAGCAACCAAGGTTACGAGCAGTACTTC,CASNQGYEQYF
many,.,TRBV15,TRBJ2-7,TGTGCCACCAGCAGAGCCGGGGCGGGAAGCGAGCAGTACTTC,CATSRAGAGSEQYF
.,.,TRBV5-1,TRBJ2-5,TGCGCCGGCAGCTCCTCGTCGGGGGGCCCGCAAGAGACCCAGTACTTC,CAGSSSSGGPQETQYF
many,.,TRBV2,TRBJ2-1,TGTGCCAGCAGGGGATCATCGGGACGGTACAATGAGCAGTTCTTC,CASRGSSGRYNEQFF
few,.,TRBV18,TRBJ1-5,TGTGCCAGCTCACCAGAGGCAGGGGCGGTTCAGCCCCAGCATTTT,CASSPEAGAVQPQHF
.,TRBD1,TRBV18,TRBJ2-3,TGTGCCAGCTCACCCAGGGGGAGAGTCACAGATACGCAGTATTTT,CASSPRGRVTDTQYF
.,.,TRBV27,TRBJ2-1,TGTGCCAGCAGTTCGGACAGAGGTGGGACATTTTGGACATACAATGAGCAGTTCTTC,CASSSDRGGTFWTYNEQFF
many,.,TRBV3-1,TRBJ1-1,TGTGCCAGCAGCCCCCGGGAGGCCGGGACTGAAGCTTTCTTT,CASSPREAGTEAFF
many,.,TRBV28,TRBJ2-7,TGTGCCAGCAGTTCTCCCGGGACAAAAGCCTCCTACGAGCAGTACTTC,CASSSPGTKASYEQYF
many,.,TRBV27,TRBJ1-2,TGTGCCAGCACCTCAAGGGAGGGCGGCTACACCTTC,CASTSREGGYTF
many,.,TRBV3-1,TRBJ1-1,TGTGCCAGCAGCCAAGATCACGGGGGGCGAAAAGCTTTCTTT,CASSQDHGGRKAFF
few,.,TRBV18,TRBJ2-7,TGTGCCAGCTCACCAGGGGGATTCGGCGAGCAGTACTTC,CASSPGGFGEQYF
.,TRBD1,TRBV18,TRBJ2-7,TGTGCCAGCTCACCTAACCCCCATACCGGGACAGTGTTCTACGAGCAGTACTTC,CASSPNPHTGTVFYEQYF
few,.,TRBV7-2,TRBJ2-5,TGTGCCAGCAGCTTAGTTTTGGGTTTTCTTTGGCAAGAGACCCAGTACTTC,CASSLVLGFLWQETQYF
.,.,TRBV18,TRBJ2-1,TGTGCCAGCTCACCCTTAAACGGGGGCTTGGATGAGCAGTTCTTC,CASSPLNGGLDEQFF
many,.,TRBV13,TRBJ2-7,TGTGCCAGCAGCACCCGACAGTCTACATACGAGCAGTACTTC,CASSTRQSTYEQYF